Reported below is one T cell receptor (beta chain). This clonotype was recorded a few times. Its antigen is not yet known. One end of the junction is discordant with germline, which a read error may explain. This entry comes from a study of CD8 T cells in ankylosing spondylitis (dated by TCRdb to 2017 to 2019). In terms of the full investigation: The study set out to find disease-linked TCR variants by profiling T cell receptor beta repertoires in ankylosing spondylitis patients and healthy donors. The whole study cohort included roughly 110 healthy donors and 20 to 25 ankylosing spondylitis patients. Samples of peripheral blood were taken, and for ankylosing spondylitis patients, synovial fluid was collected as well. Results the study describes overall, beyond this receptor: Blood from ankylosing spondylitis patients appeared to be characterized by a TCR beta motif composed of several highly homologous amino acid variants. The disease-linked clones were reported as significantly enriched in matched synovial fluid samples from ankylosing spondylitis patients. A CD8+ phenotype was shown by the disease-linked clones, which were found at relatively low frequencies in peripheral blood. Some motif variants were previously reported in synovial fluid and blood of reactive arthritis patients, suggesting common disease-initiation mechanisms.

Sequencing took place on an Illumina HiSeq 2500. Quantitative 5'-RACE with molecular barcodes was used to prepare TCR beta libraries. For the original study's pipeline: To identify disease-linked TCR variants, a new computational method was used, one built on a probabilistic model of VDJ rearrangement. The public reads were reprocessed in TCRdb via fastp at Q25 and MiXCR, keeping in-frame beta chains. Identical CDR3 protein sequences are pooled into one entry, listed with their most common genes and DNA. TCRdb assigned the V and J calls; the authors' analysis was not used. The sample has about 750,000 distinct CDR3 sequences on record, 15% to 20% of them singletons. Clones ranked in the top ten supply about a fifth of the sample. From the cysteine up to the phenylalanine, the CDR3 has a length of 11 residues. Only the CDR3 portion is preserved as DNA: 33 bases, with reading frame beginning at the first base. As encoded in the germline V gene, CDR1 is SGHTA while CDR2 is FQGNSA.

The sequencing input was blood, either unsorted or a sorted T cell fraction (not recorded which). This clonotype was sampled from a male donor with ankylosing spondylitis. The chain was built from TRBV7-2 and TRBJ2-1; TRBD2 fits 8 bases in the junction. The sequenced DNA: TGTGCCAGCAGCTTAGGGACTAGCCGGGCCTTC. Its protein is CASSLGTSRAF.